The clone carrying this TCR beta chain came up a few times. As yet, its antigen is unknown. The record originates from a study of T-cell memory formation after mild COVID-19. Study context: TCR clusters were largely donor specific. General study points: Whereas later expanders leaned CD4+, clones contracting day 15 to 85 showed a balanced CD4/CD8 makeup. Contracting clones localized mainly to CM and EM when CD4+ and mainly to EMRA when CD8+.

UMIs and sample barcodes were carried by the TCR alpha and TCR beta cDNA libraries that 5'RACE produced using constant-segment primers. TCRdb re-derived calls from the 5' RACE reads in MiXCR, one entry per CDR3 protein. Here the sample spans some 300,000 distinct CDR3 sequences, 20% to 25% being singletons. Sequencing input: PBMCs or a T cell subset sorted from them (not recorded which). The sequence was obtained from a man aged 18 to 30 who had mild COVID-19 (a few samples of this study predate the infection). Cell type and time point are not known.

The CDR3 spells CSAGGGPASGANVLTF. For the CDR3, the DNA is TGCAGCGCCGGGGGGGGACCGGCCTCTGGGGCCAACGTCCTGACTTTC. This chain connects TRBV29-1 to TRBJ2-6, with 8 bases lining up with TRBD2. There are 16 residues in the CDR3. V dropped 7 bases and J dropped 0; count of bases not matched to a gene: 8. Germline V CDR1 and CDR2: SQVTM, ANQGSEA. Filled out from reference TRBV29-1 and TRBJ2-6, the complete variable domain reads SAVISQKPSRDICQRGTSLTIQCQVDSQVTMMFWYRQQPGQSLTLIATANQGSEATYESGFVIDKFPISRPNLTFSTLTVSNMSPEDSSIYLCSAGGGPASGANVLTFGAGSRLTVL.